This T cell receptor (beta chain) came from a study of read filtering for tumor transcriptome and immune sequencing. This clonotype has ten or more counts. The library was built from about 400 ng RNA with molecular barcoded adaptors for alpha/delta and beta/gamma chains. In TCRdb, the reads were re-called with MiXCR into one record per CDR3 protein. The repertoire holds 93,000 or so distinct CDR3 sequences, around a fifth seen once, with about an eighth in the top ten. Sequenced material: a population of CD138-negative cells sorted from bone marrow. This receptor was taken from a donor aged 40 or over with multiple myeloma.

The CDR3 spells CASSPGAEAFF. The CDR3 DNA sequence: TGTGCCAGCAGTCCGGGGGCTGAAGCTTTCTTT. V usage is TRBV12-3 or TRBV12-4 and J usage is TRBJ1-1; possible D gene TRBD1, 5 bases. The CDR3 runs 11 residues. Trimming took off 5 bases at V and 6 bases at J, with 7 bases between the two ends.